This entry describes one T cell receptor (beta chain). The antigen remains undetermined. The CDR3 is 15 residues long. The data belong to a study of cytomegalovirus exposure and HLA in healthy donors. 13 Jbeta primers and 60 Vbeta primers were used for the PCR. Libraries were prepared by immunoSEQ multiplex PCR; TCRdb keeps only in-frame clonotypes and omits some of them. The sample records tens of thousands of clones, around three fifths being singletons. Broader study findings: Equally common other TCR beta chains were less clonally expanded than HLA-associated ones, a later analysis found. TCR beta V- and J-gene trimming, according to a later analysis, was linked to a missense DCLRE1C variant.

In nominal health when sampled, donors likely had unrecorded immune exposures nonetheless. The rearrangement joins TRBV21-1 to TRBJ1-2; the DNA was not compared with TRBD1, the D call given in the table. TRBV21-1 is a recognized pseudogene. The receptor was isolated from a man in his forties or fifties in good health and CMV-seropositive. Material for sequencing was PBMCs. The chain's CDR3 is CASSNLKDRGDGYTF. The CDR3 nucleotides are TGTGCCAGCAGCAATTTGAAGGACAGGGGTGATGGCTACACCTTC.